The 10 T cell receptor beta chains listed next were all sequenced from one sample in a study of shared clonotypes between healthy human individuals. Only in-frame clones appear in the TCRdb table, and some are missing; sequencing was by immunoSEQ multiplex PCR. The sample carries 330,000 or so clones, roughly 70% recorded once. The sequenced sample was memory CD4+ T cells sorted from blood. This sample's subset: CD45RA-negative fraction. The receptors come from a man aged 25-40 years in good health.

This chain joins TRBV19 and TRBJ2-1; perhaps D is TRBD1 or TRBD2 (5 bases each). Trimming left V 3 bases short and J 1 base short, with 10 bases between. Germline loops: CDR1 LNHDA, CDR2 SQIVND (reference sequence). This CDR3 has 15 amino acids. The CDR3 is CASSMGDPSYNEQFF. DNA for the CDR3: TGTGCCAGTAGTATGGGGGATCCTTCCTACAATGAGCAGTTCTTC.

V is TRBV7-9 and J is TRBJ1-5; D might be TRBD1 (5 bases). The germline V gene encodes CDR1 SEHNR and CDR2 FQNEAQ (reference sequence). V lost 2 bases, J lost 3 bases, and 8 bases lay in between. CDR3 length: 14 amino acids. The CDR3 is CASSLSGPNQPQHF. In nucleotides, the CDR3 is TGTGCCAGCAGCTTATCAGGGCCCAATCAGCCCCAGCATTTT.

This clone has a count of ten or more. The V gene is TRBV5-1, the J gene TRBJ1-4, with D uncertain. CDR1 and CDR2 from the germline V gene are SGHRS and YFSETQ. Trimming cost V 0 bases and J 0 bases, with 3 bases left between them. The CDR3 consists of 14 residues. The CDR3 protein is CASSLDTTNEKLFF. The DNA for the CDR3 is TGCGCCAGCAGCTTGGACACAACTAATGAAAAACTGTTTTTT.

At least ten counts were recorded for this clone. V is TRBV27 and J is TRBJ1-5; the match to TRBD1 covers 7 bases. The germline V gene encodes CDR1 MNHEY and CDR2 SMNVEV (reference sequence). This CDR3 comprises 16 residues. Losses at the gene ends were 5 bases for V and 0 bases for J; bases not matched to a gene: 7. CDR3 DNA sequence: TGTGCCAGCAGTGCCGTGACAGGGATTAGCAATCAGCCCCAGCATTTT. It encodes CASSAVTGISNQPQHF.

The V gene is TRBV5-1, the J gene TRBJ2-5; 7 nucleotides line up with TRBD1. This CDR3 has 14 amino acids. V was clipped by 4 bases and J by 2 bases; unmatched bases: 5. Germline V gene lookup returns CDR1 SGHRS and CDR2 YFSETQ. The CDR3 region is CASSKGQPQETQYF. In nucleotides, the CDR3 is TGCGCCAGCAGCAAGGGACAGCCTCAAGAGACCCAGTACTTC. The complete variable domain, with remaining parts taken from reference TRBV5-1 and TRBJ2-5, reads KAGVTQTPRYLIKTRGQQVTLSCSPISGHRSVSWYQQTPGQGLQFLFEYFSETQRNKGNFPGRFSGRQFSNSRSEMNVSTLELGDSALYLCASSKGQPQETQYFGPGTRLLVL.

The chain recombines TRBV5-8 with TRBJ1-1; no clear D. V lost 0 bases and J 3 bases, leaving 12 bases between the germline ends. CDR3 length: 15 amino acids. The germline gives CDR1 SGHTS, CDR2 YDEGEE. In nucleotides, the CDR3 is TGTGCCAGCAGCTTGGCGGTTAACCGGGACACTGAAGCTTTCTTT. This encodes CASSLAVNRDTEAFF. The full variable domain, its missing parts supplied by reference TRBV5-8 and TRBJ1-1, is EAGVTQSPTHLIKTRGQQATLRCSPISGHTSVYWYQQALGLGLQFLLWYDEGEERNRGNFPPRFSGRQFPNYSSELNVNALELEDSALYLCASSLAVNRDTEAFFGQGTRLTVV.

CDR3: CASSLGLRKTQYF. CDR3 coding DNA: TGTGCCAGCAGTTTGGGACTAAGAAAGACCCAGTACTTC. The chain links TRBV28 to TRBJ2-5, with 7 bases aligning to TRBD2. With V trimmed by 3 bases and J by 6 bases, 4 bases remained unmatched. From germline, CDR1 is MDHEN and CDR2 SYDVKM. There are 13 residues in the CDR3. Looking up the rest from reference TRBV28 and TRBJ2-5 gives the full variable domain: DVKVTQSSRYLVKRTGEKVFLECVQDMDHENMFWYRQDPGLGLRLIYFSYDVKMKEKGDIPEGYSVSREKKERFSLILESASTNQTSMYLCASSLGLRKTQYFGPGTRLLVL.

The rearrangement joins TRBV10-3 to TRBJ2-7; 10 nucleotides agree with TRBD2. This CDR3 region has 13 residues. Per germline, CDR1 ENHRY and CDR2 SYGVKD. Trimming took 7 bases from V and 7 from J; bases not matched to a gene: 7. The CDR3 DNA is TGTGCCATCACTAGCGGGAGTCGGGGTGAGCAGTACTTC. Amino acid sequence: CAITSGSRGEQYF.

This rearrangement joins TRBV7-9 to TRBJ2-2, with D unresolved. The CDR3 sequence is 12 residues long. Germline loops: CDR1 SEHNR, CDR2 FQNEAQ (reference sequence). Trimming shortened V by 2 bases and J by 6 bases, and 4 bases separated the two germline ends. The CDR3 here is CASSLRAGELFF. The CDR3 coding sequence is TGTGCCAGCAGCTTACGGGCCGGGGAGCTGTTTTTT. The entire variable domain, with the rest obtained from reference TRBV7-9 and TRBJ2-2, is as follows: DTGVSQNPRHKITKRGQNVTFRCDPISEHNRLYWYRQTLGQGPEFLTYFQNEAQLEKSRLLSDRFSAERPKGSFSTLEIQRTEQGDSAMYLCASSLRAGELFFGEGSRLTVL.

The chain has TRBV6-1 and TRBJ2-3; TRBD1 matches 7 bases. Germline-derived CDR1 and CDR2 are MNHNS and SASEGT. There are 13 residues in the CDR3. V lost 5 bases to trimming and J lost 4 bases; unmatched junction nucleotides: 3. CDR3: CASSQQGSDTQYF. CDR3 coding DNA: TGTGCCAGCAGTCAACAGGGGTCAGATACGCAGTATTTT.